The 7 T cell receptor beta chains in this list originate from one sample, sequenced in a study of CD8 T cells in Susac syndrome. Reverse transcription of about 0.45 to 1 ug RNA used random hexamers. TCRdb independently ran MiXCR on the immunoSEQ multiplex PCR reads; one entry per CDR3 protein. Altogether about 430,000 distinct CDR3 sequences are present, approximately 85% being singletons, with the ten largest covering around 0.12%. Sequenced material: CD8+ T cells from PBMCs. All receptors come from a human donor with multiple sclerosis.

The gene calls are TRBV4-1 and TRBJ1-1; no clear D. Germline CDR1 is MGHRA and CDR2 is YSYEKL. Trimming removed 0 bases from V and 0 bases from J, with 5 bases in between. The CDR3 is made up of 14 amino acids. The CDR3 is CASSQEGMNTEAFF. In DNA form, the CDR3 reads TGCGCCAGCAGCCAAGAAGGCATGAACACTGAAGCTTTCTTT.

The CDR3 nucleotides read TGTGCCAGCTTACAGGACGGGAAGGGAGAGACCCAGTACTTC. This translates into CASLQDGKGETQYF. V and J are TRBV18 and TRBJ2-5; D could derive from TRBD1 or TRBD2 (5 bases each). CDR1 KGHSH and CDR2 LQKENI come from the germline V gene. V was clipped by 7 bases and J by 4 bases, with 16 bases between them. The CDR3 has 14 amino acids.

This clonotype was seen just once. V and J are TRBV5-6 and TRBJ2-4; D not certain. V dropped 4 bases and J dropped 1 base, with 18 bases sitting between them. The germline gives CDR1 SGHDT, CDR2 YYEEEE. The CDR3 runs to 17 residues. In nucleotides, the CDR3 is TGTGCCAGCAGCCGTCGGCGGAACCTGATGGCCAAAAACATTCAGTACTTC. Its protein is CASSRRRNLMAKNIQYF. Drawing the rest from reference TRBV5-6 and TRBJ2-4, the complete variable domain is DAGVTQSPTHLIKTRGQQVTLRCSPKSGHDTVSWYQQALGQGPQFIFQYYEEEERQRGNFPDRFSGHQFPNYSSELNVNALLLGDSALYLCASSRRRNLMAKNIQYFGAGTRLSVL.

The CDR3 DNA sequence: TGTGCCAGCAGTCAGGGGGGGCGTGCGTACGAGCAGTACTTC. This encodes CASSQGGRAYEQYF. The chain combines TRBV12-3 or TRBV12-4 with TRBJ2-7; D may match TRBD1 or TRBD2 (7 bases each). The CDR3 extends over 14 amino acids. The V gene lost 5 bases and the J gene lost 4 bases, with 15 bases spanning the gap.

The rearrangement uses TRBV4-1 and TRBJ2-5; possibly TRBD2 for D (5 bases). This CDR3 is built from 14 residues. Trimming left V 0 bases short and J 4 bases short, with 9 bases between. In germline, CDR1 is MGHRA, CDR2 YSYEKL. As DNA, the CDR3 is TGCGCCAGCAGCCAAGATGGGAGTGTAGAGACCCAGTACTTC. Translated: CASSQDGSVETQYF.

CDR3 sequence reads: CAISEGTGSSYEQYF. CDR3 sequence (DNA): TGTGCCATCAGTGAGGGGACAGGGAGCTCCTACGAGCAGTACTTC. The chain couples TRBV10-3 to TRBJ2-7, with 9 bases matching TRBD1. This CDR3 spans 15 amino acids. CDR1 and CDR2 (germline): ENHRY, SYGVKD. J was trimmed by 0 bases and V by 2 bases; bases with no gene match: 2.

This chain joins TRBV13 and TRBJ1-5; TRBD1 agrees at 7 bases. Germline trimming cut 5 bases from V and 7 bases from J; bases unmatched to any gene: 11. The germline gives CDR1 PRHDT, CDR2 FYEKMQ (reference sequence). This CDR3 is built from 15 residues. CDR3 amino acids: CASSEMGQSGQPQHF. CDR3 coding DNA: TGTGCCAGCAGCGAAATGGGACAGTCGGGACAGCCCCAGCATTTT.